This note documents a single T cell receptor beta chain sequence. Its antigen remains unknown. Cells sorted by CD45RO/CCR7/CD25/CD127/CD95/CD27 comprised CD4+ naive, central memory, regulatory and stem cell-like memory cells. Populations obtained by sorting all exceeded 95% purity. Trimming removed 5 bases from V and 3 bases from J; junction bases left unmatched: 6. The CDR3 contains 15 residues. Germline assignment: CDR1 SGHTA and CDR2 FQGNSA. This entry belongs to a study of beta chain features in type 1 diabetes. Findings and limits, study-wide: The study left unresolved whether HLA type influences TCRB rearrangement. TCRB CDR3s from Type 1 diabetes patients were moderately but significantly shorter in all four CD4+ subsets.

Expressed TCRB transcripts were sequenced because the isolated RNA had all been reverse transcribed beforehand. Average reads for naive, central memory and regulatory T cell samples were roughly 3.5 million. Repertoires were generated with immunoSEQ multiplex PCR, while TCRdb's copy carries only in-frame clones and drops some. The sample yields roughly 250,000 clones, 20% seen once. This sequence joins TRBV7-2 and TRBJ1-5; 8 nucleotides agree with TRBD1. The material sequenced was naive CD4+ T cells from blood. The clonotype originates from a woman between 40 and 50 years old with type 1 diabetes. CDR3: CASSGGQAINQPQHF. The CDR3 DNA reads TGTGCCAGCAGCGGGGGACAGGCGATCAATCAGCCCCAGCATTTT.